The clone carrying this TCR beta chain was found a few times. What it binds is unknown. A multiplex PCR was run with 60 Vbeta primers and 13 Jbeta primers. Measured with immunoSEQ multiplex PCR; TCRdb has only the in-frame clones, and not every one. The data show 180,000 or so clones, approximately 83% seen once. This sample is part of a study of cytomegalovirus exposure and HLA in healthy donors. Regarding the study as a whole: Immune exposure information comprised only CMV serostatus.

The sample taken for sequencing was PBMCs. This receptor was identified in a man aged 18 to 30 in good health and CMV-seropositive.

The CDR3 here is CASSSEPYSNQPQHF. The CDR3 coding sequence is TGTGCCAGCAGTTCCGAGCCTTATAGCAATCAGCCCCAGCATTTT. The V and J genes are TRBV6-5 and TRBJ1-5; no firm D call. The germline V gene encodes CDR1 MNHEY and CDR2 SVGAGI. Trimming removed 4 bases from V and 0 bases from J, with 10 bases in between. The CDR3 loop spans 15 amino acids.